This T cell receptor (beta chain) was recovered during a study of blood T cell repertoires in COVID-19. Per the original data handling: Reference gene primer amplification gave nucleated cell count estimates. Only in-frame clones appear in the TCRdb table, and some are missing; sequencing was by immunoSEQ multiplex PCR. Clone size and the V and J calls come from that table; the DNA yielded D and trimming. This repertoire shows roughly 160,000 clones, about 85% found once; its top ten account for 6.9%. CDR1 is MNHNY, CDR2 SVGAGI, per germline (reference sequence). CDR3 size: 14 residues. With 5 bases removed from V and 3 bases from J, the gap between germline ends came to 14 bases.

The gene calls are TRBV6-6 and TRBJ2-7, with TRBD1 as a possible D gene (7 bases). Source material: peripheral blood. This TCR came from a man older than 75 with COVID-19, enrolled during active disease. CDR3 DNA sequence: TGTGCCAGCAGTGACAGGGAGGTGCGCTACGAGCAGTACTTC. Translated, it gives CASSDREVRYEQYF.